The 9 T cell receptor beta chains presented below share a single source sample, sequenced in a study of T cells in Graves' hyperthyroidism and ophthalmopathy. RNA transcripts served as the template for amplifying TCR beta CDR3 regions. First-round RT-PCR with HTBI primers amplified the TCR CDR3 region. TCRdb analysed the multiplex PCR reads with MiXCR anew, one entry per CDR3 protein. The sample shows 550,000 to 700,000 distinct CDR3 sequences, about 14% of them seen only once. The sample was blood. The receptors derive from a woman aged 35 to 49 with Graves' ophthalmopathy.

This clonotype was seen repeatedly, ten times or more. The chain has TRBV27 and TRBJ1-2; unclear D gene. CDR1 and CDR2 from the germline V gene are MNHEY and SMNVEV (reference sequence). The CDR3 loop spans 15 amino acids. Between the trimmed V and J ends, which lost 4 bases and 5 bases, there was a span of 17 bases. CDR3 DNA sequence: TGTGCCAGCAGTTCGGGAGCCAATAACTATTATGGCTACACCTTC. Amino acid sequence: CASSSGANNYYGYTF.

For this clonotype: A read error is possible here, since a much larger clone lies one base away. As the CDR3 is not closed by the conserved phenylalanine or tryptophan, this likely results from a read error. CDR3 DNA sequence: TGTGCCAGCAGCTTAGTTGCCACAGATACGCAGTATTAT. Its translation is CASSLVATDTQYY. J is TRBJ2-3 and V is TRBV11-2; D gene unclear. This CDR3 has 13 amino acids. Germline assignment: CDR1 SGHAT and CDR2 FQNNGV. With 1 base removed from V and 2 bases from J, the gap between germline ends came to 4 bases.

V usage is TRBV20-1 and J usage is TRBJ2-2; D unclear. The V end lost 1 base, the J end lost 6 bases, and 12 bases lay between the germline ends. The germline gives CDR1 DFQATT, CDR2 SNEGSKA (reference sequence). CDR3 length equals 14 residues. This CDR3 is CSARVFGRPGELFF. CDR3 DNA sequence: TGCAGTGCTAGAGTTTTTGGTCGGCCCGGGGAGCTGTTTTTT.

The chain recombines TRBV20-1 with TRBJ2-5; a weak D match, TRBD2 (6 bases). Germline CDR1 reads DFQATT; CDR2 reads SNEGSKA (reference sequence). The V end lost 2 bases, the J end lost 9 bases, and 13 bases lay between the germline ends. The CDR3 is 12 amino acids. The CDR3 sequence is CSARIGAGPQYF. The CDR3 coding sequence is TGCAGTGCTAGAATAGGGGCGGGGCCCCAGTACTTC.

This clonotype has more than one count but fewer than ten. The chain uses TRBV6-5 and TRBJ2-5, with a weak D call TRBD2 (7 bases). Trimming cost V 2 bases and J 5 bases, with 12 bases left between them. CDR1 is MNHEY, CDR2 SVGAGI, per germline. The CDR3 is 14 amino acids. CDR3 protein: CASSYIGGQETQYF. In DNA, the CDR3 is TGTGCCAGCAGTTACATCGGGGGGCAGGAGACCCAGTACTTC.

This clonotype was seen only once. The J gene is TRBJ2-2, the V gene TRBV12-3 or TRBV12-4; D is undetermined. The CDR3 spans 13 residues. V was cut by 2 bases and J by 7 bases, with 8 bases left in between. CDR3 sequence (DNA): TGTGCCAGCAGTTTAAATGAAGTCGGGGAGCTGTTTTTT. Its protein is CASSLNEVGELFF.

This clonotype was counted at least ten times. The chain employs TRBV7-8 and TRBJ2-2; 14 bases map to TRBD2. Germline loops: CDR1 SGHVS, CDR2 FQNEAQ. This CDR3 region has 15 residues. Unmatched junction bases numbered 1, after V lost 3 bases and J lost 7 bases. CDR3 sequence reads: CASSFGTSGSGELFF. For the CDR3, the DNA is TGTGCCAGCAGCTTCGGGACTAGCGGGAGCGGGGAGCTGTTTTTT.

This clonotype was detected ten times or more. The chain is built from TRBV7-9 and TRBJ2-5; D perhaps matches TRBD2 (6 bases). This CDR3 comprises 16 residues. CDR1 is SEHNR, CDR2 FQNEAQ, per germline (reference sequence). V lost 0 bases and J lost 0, with 11 bases in between. The CDR3 nucleotides read TGTGCCAGCAGCTTAGCGTGGAGGGGAGACCAAGAGACCCAGTACTTC. Residues: CASSLAWRGDQETQYF.

This clonotype was seen at least ten times. J is TRBJ1-2 and V is TRBV5-1; 8 bases agree with TRBD1. V dropped 1 base and J dropped 0; count of bases not matched to a gene: 5. The germline gives CDR1 SGHRS, CDR2 YFSETQ. The CDR3 consists of 16 residues. The chain's CDR3 is CASSLSQGASNYGYTF. The CDR3 bases are TGCGCCAGCAGCTTGTCCCAGGGGGCTTCTAACTATGGCTACACCTTC.